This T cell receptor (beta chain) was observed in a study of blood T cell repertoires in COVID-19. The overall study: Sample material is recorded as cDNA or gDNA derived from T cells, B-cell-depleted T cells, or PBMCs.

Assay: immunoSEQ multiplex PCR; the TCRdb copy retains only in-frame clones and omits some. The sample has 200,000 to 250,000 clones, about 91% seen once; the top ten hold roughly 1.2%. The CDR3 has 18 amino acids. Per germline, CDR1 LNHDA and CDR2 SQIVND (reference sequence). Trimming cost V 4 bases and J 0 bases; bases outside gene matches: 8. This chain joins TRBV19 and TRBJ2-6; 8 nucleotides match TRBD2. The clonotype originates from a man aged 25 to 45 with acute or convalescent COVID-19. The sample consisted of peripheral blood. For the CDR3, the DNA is TGTGCCAGTAGTAAATCTAGCGGGTTTACCTCTGGGGCCAACGTCCTGACTTTC. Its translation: CASSKSSGFTSGANVLTF. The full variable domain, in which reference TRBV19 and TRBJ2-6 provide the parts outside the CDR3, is DGGITQSPKYLFRKEGQNVTLSCEQNLNHDAMYWYRQDPGQGLRLIYYSQIVNDFQKGDIAEGYSVSREKKESFPLTVTSAQKNPTAFYLCASSKSSGFTSGANVLTFGAGSRLTVL.